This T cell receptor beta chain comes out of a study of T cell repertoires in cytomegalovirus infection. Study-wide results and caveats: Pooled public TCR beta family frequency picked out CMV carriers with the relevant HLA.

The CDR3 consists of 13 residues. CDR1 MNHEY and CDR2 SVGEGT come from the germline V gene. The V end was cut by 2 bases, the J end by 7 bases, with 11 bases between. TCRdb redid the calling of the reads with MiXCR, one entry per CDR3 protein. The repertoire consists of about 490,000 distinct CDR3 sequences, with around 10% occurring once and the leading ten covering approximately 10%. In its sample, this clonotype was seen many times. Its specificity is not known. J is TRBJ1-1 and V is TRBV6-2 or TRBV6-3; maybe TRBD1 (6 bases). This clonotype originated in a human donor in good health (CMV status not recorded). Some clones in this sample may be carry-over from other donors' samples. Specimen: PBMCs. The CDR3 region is CASSYGGAGEAFF. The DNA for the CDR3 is TGTGCCAGCAGTTACGGGGGCGCGGGTGAAGCTTTCTTT.